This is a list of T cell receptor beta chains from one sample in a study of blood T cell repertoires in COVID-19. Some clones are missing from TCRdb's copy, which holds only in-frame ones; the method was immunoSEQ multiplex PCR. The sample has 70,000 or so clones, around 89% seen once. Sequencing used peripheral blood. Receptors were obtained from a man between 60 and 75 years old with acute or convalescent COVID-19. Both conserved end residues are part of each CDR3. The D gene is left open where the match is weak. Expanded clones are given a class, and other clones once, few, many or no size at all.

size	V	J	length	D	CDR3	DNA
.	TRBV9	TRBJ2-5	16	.	CASSVPEGVNQETQYF	TGTGCCAGCAGCGTTCCCGAGGGGGTCAACCAAGAGACCCAGTACTTC
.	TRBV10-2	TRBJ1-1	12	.	CASSEGDTEAFF	TGCGCCAGCAGTGAGGGAGACACTGAAGCTTTCTTT
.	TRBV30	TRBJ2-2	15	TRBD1	CAWSPGTGHTGELFF	TGTGCCTGGAGTCCCGGGACAGGGCACACCGGGGAGCTGTTTTTT
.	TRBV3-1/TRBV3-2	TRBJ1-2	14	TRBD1	CASSREGAGYGYTF	TGTGCCAGCAGCCGTGAGGGGGCCGGGTATGGCTACACCTTC
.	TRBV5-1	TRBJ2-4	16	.	CASSLGTSVAKNIQYF	TGCGCCAGCAGTCTAGGGACTTCGGTGGCCAAAAACATTCAGTACTTC
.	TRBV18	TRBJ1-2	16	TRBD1	CASSPRNWTGGLGYTF	TGTGCCAGCTCACCCAGAAATTGGACAGGGGGACTTGGCTACACCTTC
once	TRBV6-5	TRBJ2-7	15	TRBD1	CASSYPGQGNYEQYF	TGTGCCAGCAGTTACCCTGGACAGGGGAATTACGAGCAGTACTTC
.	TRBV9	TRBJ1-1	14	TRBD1	CASSGGQGNTEAFF	TGTGCCAGCAGCGGAGGACAGGGAAACACTGAAGCTTTCTTT
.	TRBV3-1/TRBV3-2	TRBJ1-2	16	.	CASSQLQSRQEDGYTF	TGTGCCAGCAGCCAATTACAATCTAGACAGGAAGATGGCTACACCTTC
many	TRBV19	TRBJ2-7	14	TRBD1	CATPPDRGEVEQYF	TGTGCCACCCCCCCCGACAGGGGTGAGGTCGAGCAGTACTTC
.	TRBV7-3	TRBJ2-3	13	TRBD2	CASSLREGNTQYF	TGTGCCAGCAGCTTAAGGGAGGGCAATACGCAGTATTTT
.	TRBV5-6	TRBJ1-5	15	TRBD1	CASSSGTGGSQPQHF	TGTGCCAGCAGCTCCGGGACAGGGGGCAGTCAGCCCCAGCATTTT
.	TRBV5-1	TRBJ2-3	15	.	CASSRGTGFSDTQYF	TGCGCCAGCAGCCGGGGGACGGGGTTTTCAGATACGCAGTATTTT
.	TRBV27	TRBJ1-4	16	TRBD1	CASSSYRGSGYEKLFF	TGTGCCAGCAGTTCATACAGGGGTAGTGGCTATGAAAAACTGTTTTTT
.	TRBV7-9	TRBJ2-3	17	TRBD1	CASSLDLTGGGTDTQYF	TGTGCCAGCAGCTTAGACCTTACAGGGGGAGGCACAGATACGCAGTATTTT
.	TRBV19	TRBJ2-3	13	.	CASQGPGTDTQYF	TGTGCCAGCCAAGGGCCGGGGACAGATACGCAGTATTTT
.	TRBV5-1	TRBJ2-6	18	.	CASSLERFSSSGANVLTF	TGCGCCAGCAGCTTGGAGAGGTTTTCTAGCTCTGGGGCCAACGTCCTGACTTTC
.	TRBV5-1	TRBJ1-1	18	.	CASSLLERRGSMNTEAFF	TGCGCCAGCAGCTTGCTCGAGCGGCGGGGTTCCATGAACACTGAAGCTTTCTTT
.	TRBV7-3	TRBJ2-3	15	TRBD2	CASSVTSGYTDTQYF	TGTGCCAGCAGCGTGACTAGCGGTTACACAGATACGCAGTATTTT
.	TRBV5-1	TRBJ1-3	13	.	CASSQDSGNTIYF	TGCGCCAGCAGCCAGGACAGTGGAAACACCATATATTTT
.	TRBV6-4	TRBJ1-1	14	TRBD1	CASSVNRGDTEAFF	TGTGCCAGCAGTGTCAACAGGGGTGACACTGAAGCTTTCTTT
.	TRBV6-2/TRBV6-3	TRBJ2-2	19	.	CASSYSSDPADQNTGELFF	TGTGCCAGCAGTTACTCAAGCGATCCGGCGGATCAGAACACCGGGGAGCTGTTTTTT
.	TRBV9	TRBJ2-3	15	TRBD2	CASSGVLAGTDTQYF	TGTGCCAGCAGCGGGGTACTAGCGGGGACAGATACGCAGTATTTT
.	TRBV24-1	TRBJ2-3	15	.	CATSGVNRGTDTQYF	TGTGCCACCAGTGGAGTCAACAGGGGCACAGATACGCAGTATTTT
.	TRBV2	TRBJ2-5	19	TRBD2	CASSPPLGTSGRAGETQYF	TGTGCCAGCAGTCCTCCACTCGGGACTAGCGGGAGGGCGGGAGAGACCCAGTACTTC
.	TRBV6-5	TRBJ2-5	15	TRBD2	CASTLAGGPRETQYF	TGTGCCAGCACGCTAGCGGGGGGGCCTCGAGAGACCCAGTACTTC
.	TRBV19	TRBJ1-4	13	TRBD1	CASEDRVVEKLFF	TGTGCCAGTGAGGACAGGGTTGTTGAAAAACTGTTTTTT
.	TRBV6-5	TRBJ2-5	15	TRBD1	CASSHPGQGQETQYF	TGTGCCAGCAGTCACCCGGGACAGGGACAAGAGACCCAGTACTTC
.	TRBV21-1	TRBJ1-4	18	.	CASSKSDSEGACDEKLFF	TGTGCCAGCAGCAAATCGGATTCGGAGGGGGCGTGTGATGAAAAACTGTTTTTT
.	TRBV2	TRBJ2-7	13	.	CASSEQGVHEQYF	TGTGCCAGCAGTGAACAAGGGGTCCACGAGCAGTACTTC
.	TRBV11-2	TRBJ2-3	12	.	CASSLGGYTQYF	TGTGCCAGCAGCTTAGGCGGTTATACGCAGTATTTT
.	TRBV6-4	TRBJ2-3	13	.	CASSDELADTQYF	TGTGCCAGCAGTGACGAGTTAGCCGATACGCAGTATTTT
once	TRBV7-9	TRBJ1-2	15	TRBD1	CASSLDVTGTGGYTF	TGTGCCAGCAGCTTAGACGTGACAGGGACTGGTGGCTACACCTTC
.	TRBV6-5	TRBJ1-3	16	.	CASSYSSGTSGNTIYF	TGTGCCAGCAGTTACTCGAGCGGAACGTCTGGAAACACCATATATTTT
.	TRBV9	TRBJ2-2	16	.	CASSSRGATNTGELFF	TGTGCCAGCAGCTCTCGTGGAGCTACGAACACCGGGGAGCTGTTTTTT
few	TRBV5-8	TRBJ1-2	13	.	CASSEWLDYGYTF	TGTGCCAGCAGCGAATGGCTAGACTATGGCTACACCTTC
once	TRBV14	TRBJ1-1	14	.	CASSQVRGNTEAFF	TGTGCCAGCAGCCAAGTCCGGGGAAACACTGAAGCTTTCTTT
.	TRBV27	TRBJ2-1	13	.	CASVRAGDNEQFF	TGTGCCAGCGTTCGGGCGGGCGACAATGAGCAGTTCTTC
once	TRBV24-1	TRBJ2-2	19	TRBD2	CATSDLRVLAGGPTGELFF	TGTGCCACCAGTGATTTGAGGGTTCTAGCGGGAGGACCCACCGGGGAGCTGTTTTTT
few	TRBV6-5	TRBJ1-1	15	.	CASSYQTDSLLRAFF	TGTGCCAGCAGTTATCAGACAGACTCCTTGTTGAGGGCTTTCTTT
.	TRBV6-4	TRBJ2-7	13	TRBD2	CASSPSGGYEQYF	TGTGCCAGCAGTCCTAGCGGGGGTTACGAGCAGTACTTC
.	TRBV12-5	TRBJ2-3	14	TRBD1	CASALQGDTDTQYF	TGTGCTAGTGCGCTACAGGGGGACACAGATACGCAGTATTTT
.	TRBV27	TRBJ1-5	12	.	CASSLTGQPQHF	TGTGCCAGCAGTTTAACGGGTCAGCCCCAGCATTTT
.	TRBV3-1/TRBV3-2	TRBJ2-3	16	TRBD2	CASSHQREGFADTQYF	TGTGCCAGCAGCCACCAGCGGGAGGGGTTTGCAGATACGCAGTATTTT
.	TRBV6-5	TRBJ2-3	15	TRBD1	CASSKTTGYTDTQYF	TGTGCCAGCAGTAAGACGACAGGGTATACAGATACGCAGTATTTT
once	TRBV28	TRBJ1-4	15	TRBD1	CASSTRGTGREKLFF	TGTGCCAGCAGTACACGGGGGACAGGACGTGAAAAACTGTTTTTT
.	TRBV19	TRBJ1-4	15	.	CASSIGAQVGEKLFF	TGTGCCAGTAGTATAGGGGCGCAAGTCGGTGAAAAACTGTTTTTT
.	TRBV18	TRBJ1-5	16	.	CASSPPGHRDNQPQHF	TGTGCCAGCTCACCACCGGGACATCGCGACAATCAGCCCCAGCATTTT
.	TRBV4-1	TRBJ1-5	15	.	CASSQPDRPNQPQHF	TGCGCCAGCAGCCAACCTGACAGGCCCAATCAGCCCCAGCATTTT
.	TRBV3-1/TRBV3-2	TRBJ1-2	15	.	CASSRGGIANYGYTF	TGTGCCAGCAGCCGGGGCGGGATAGCTAACTATGGCTACACCTTC
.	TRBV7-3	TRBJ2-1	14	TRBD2	CASSKLAGGLEQFF	TGTGCCAGCAGCAAACTAGCGGGGGGGCTGGAGCAGTTCTTC
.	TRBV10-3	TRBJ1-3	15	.	CASAGDTNSGNTIYF	TGTGCCAGCGCAGGGGACACAAACTCTGGAAACACCATATATTTT
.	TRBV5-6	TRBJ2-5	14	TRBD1	CASSTGQGGETQYF	TGTGCCAGCAGCACCGGACAGGGAGGAGAGACCCAGTACTTC
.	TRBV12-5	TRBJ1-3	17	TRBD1	CASGLVRQGVAGNTIYF	TGTGCTAGTGGTTTGGTACGTCAGGGGGTTGCCGGAAACACCATATATTTT
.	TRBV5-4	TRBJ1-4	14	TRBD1	CASSLQGANEKLFF	TGTGCCAGCAGCTTACAGGGGGCGAATGAAAAACTGTTTTTT
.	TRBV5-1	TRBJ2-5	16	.	CASSLPQGGPQETQYF	TGCGCCAGCAGCTTGCCGCAGGGGGGTCCCCAAGAGACCCAGTACTTC
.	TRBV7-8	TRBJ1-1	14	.	CASSSREGNTEAFF	TGTGCCAGCAGCTCCAGGGAGGGGAACACTGAAGCTTTCTTT
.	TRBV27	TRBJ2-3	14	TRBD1	CASKWDSFTDTQYF	TGTGCCAGCAAATGGGACAGTTTCACAGATACGCAGTATTTT
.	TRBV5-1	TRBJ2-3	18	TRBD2	CASSSVGLAGGPADTQYF	TGCGCCAGCAGCTCGGTTGGACTAGCGGGAGGGCCGGCAGATACGCAGTATTTC
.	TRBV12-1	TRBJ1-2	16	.	CASSSTDRKGVYGYTF	TGTGCCAGCAGCTCCACCGACAGGAAGGGGGTCTATGGCTACACCTTC